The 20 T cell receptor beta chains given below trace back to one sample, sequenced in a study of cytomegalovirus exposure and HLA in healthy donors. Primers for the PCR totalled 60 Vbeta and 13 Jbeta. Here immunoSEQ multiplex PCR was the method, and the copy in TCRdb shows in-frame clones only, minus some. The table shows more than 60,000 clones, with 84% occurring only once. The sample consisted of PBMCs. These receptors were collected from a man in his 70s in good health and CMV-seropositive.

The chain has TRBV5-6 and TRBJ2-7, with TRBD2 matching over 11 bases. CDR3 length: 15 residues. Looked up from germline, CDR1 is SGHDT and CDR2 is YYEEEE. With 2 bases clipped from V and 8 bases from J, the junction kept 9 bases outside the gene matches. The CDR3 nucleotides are TGTGCCAGCAGCTTTCAAAATGGACTAGCGGGCAAGCAGTACTTC. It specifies CASSFQNGLAGKQYF.

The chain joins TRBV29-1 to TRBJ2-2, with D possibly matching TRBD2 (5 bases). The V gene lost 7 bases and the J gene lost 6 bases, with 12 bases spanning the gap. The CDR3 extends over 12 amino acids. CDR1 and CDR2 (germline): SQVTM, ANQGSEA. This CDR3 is CSAAAQPGELFF. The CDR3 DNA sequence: TGCAGCGCAGCGGCCCAACCCGGGGAGCTGTTTTTT.

CDR3 nucleotide sequence: TGTGCCAGCAGTTACATTAGCGGGGCGGATCATGAGCAGTTCTTC. Amino acid sequence: CASSYISGADHEQFF. The chain employs TRBV6-5 and TRBJ2-7; 8 bases are shared with TRBD2. The J call may be wrong; the DNA end is better matched by TRBJ2-1. The CDR3 runs to 15 residues. CDR1 and CDR2 from the germline V gene are MNHEY and SVGAGI.

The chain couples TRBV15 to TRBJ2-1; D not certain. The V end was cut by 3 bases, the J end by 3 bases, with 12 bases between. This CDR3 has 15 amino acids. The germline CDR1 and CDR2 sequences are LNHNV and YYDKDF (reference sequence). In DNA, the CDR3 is TGTGCCACCAGCAGTGGAGTCGGCCACTACAATGAGCAGTTCTTC. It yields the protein CATSSGVGHYNEQFF.

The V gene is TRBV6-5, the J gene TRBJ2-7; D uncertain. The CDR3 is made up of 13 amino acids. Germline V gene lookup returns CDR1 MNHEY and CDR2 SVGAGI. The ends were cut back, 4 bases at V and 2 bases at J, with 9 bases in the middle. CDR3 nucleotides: TGTGCCAGCAGTTCTATTAAAACCTACGAGCAGTACTTC. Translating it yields CASSSIKTYEQYF.

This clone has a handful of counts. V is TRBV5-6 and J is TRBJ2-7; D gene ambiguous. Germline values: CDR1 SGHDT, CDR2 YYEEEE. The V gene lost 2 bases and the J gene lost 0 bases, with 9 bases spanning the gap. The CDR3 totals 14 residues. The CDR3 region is CASSLRQVSYEQYF. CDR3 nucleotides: TGTGCCAGCAGCTTAAGGCAGGTCTCCTACGAGCAGTACTTC.

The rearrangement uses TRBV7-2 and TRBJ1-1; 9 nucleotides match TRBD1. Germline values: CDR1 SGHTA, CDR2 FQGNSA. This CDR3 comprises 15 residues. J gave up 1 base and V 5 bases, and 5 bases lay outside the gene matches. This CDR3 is CASSRDRATNTEAFF. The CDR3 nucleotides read TGTGCCAGCAGCAGGGACAGGGCGACGAACACTGAAGCTTTCTTT.

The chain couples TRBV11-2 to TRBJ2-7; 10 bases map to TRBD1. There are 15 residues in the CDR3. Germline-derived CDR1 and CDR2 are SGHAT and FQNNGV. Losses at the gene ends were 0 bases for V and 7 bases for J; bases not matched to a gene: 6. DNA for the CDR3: TGTGCCAGCAGCTTAGATGGGGGACAGGGGAGGGAGCAGTACTTC. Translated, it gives CASSLDGGQGREQYF.

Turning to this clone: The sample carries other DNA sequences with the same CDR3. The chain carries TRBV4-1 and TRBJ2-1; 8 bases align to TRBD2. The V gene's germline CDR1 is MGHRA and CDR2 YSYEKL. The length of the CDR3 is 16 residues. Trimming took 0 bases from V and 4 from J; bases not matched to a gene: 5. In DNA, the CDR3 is TGCGCCAGCAGCCAAGATCGACTAGCGCCGTACAATGAGCAGTTCTTC. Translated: CASSQDRLAPYNEQFF.

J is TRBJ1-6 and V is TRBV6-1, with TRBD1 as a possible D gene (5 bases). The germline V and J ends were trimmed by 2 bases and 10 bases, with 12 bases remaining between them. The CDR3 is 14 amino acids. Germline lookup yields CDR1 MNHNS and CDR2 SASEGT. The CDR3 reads CASSERQGRSPLHF. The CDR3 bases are TGTGCCAGCAGTGAACGTCAGGGAAGGTCACCCCTCCACTTT.

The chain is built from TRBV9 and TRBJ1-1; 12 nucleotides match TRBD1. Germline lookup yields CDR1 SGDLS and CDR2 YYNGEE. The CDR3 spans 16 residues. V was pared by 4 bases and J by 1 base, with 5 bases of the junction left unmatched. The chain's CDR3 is CASSPGQGAGNTEAFF. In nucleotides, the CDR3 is TGTGCCAGCAGCCCGGGACAGGGGGCGGGGAACACTGAAGCTTTCTTT.

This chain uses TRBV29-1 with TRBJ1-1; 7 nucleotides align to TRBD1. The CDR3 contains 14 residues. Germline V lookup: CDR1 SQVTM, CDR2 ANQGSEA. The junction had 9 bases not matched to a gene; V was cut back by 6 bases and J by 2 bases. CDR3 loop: CSVDLGQLNTEAFF. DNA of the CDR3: TGCAGCGTCGACCTGGGACAGCTAAACACTGAAGCTTTCTTT.

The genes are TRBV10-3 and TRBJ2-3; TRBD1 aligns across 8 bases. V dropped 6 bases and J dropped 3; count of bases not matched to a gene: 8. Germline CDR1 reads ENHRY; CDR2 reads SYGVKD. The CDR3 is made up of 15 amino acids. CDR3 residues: CAIRAGQGRTDTQYF. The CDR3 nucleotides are TGTGCCATCAGAGCCGGACAGGGTAGGACAGATACGCAGTATTTT.

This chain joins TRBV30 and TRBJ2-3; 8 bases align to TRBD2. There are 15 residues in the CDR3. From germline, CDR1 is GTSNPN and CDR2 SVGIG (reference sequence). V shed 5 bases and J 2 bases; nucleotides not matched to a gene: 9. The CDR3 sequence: CAWSQLAVPTDTQYF. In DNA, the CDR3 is TGTGCCTGGTCCCAACTAGCGGTGCCCACAGATACGCAGTATTTT.

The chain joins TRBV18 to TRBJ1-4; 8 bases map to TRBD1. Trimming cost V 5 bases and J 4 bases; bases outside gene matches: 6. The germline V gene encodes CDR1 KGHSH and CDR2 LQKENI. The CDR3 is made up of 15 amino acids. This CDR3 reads CASSSPGQVNEKLFF. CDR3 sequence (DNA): TGTGCCAGCTCAAGTCCGGGACAGGTTAATGAAAAACTGTTTTTT.

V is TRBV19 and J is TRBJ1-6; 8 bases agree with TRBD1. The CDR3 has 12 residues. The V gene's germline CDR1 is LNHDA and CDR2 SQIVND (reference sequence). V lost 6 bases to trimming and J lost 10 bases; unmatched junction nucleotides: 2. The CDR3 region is CASRQGVSPLHF. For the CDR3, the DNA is TGTGCCAGTAGACAGGGGGTATCACCCCTCCACTTT.

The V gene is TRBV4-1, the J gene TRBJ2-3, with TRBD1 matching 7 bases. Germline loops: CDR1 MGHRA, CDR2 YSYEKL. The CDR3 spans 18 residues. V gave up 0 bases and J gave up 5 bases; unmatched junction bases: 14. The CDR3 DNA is TGCGCCAGCAGCCAAGATGGACTTCCGGGCAGGGGGATAGATACGCAGTATTTT. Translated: CASSQDGLPGRGIDTQYF.

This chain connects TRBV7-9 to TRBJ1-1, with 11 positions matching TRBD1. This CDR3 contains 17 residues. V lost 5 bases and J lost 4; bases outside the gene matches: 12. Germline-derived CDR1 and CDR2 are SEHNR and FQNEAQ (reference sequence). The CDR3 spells CASSVGQGAGPRTEAFF. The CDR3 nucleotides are TGTGCCAGCAGCGTAGGACAGGGGGCTGGCCCCCGCACTGAAGCTTTCTTT.

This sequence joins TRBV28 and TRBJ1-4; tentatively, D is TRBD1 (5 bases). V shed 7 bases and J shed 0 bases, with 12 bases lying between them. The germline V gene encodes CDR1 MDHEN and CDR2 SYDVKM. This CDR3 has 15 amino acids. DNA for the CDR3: TGTGCCAGCACCCTGGACACTACAACTAATGAAAAACTGTTTTTT. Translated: CASTLDTTTNEKLFF.

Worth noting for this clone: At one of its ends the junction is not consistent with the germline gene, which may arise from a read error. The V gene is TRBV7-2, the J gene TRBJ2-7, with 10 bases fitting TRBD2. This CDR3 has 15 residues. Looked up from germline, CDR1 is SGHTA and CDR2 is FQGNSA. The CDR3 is CASSLASGGGYEQYF. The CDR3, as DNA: TGTGCCAGCAGCCTAGCTAGCGGGGGAGGCTACGAGCAGTACTTC. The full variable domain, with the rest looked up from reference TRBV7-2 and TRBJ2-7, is GAGVSQSPSNKVTEKGKDVELRCDPISGHTALYWYRQSLGQGLEFLIYFQGNSAPDKSGLPSDRFSAERTGGSVSTLTIQRTQQEDSAVYLCASSLASGGGYEQYFGPGTRLTVT.